This entry features one TCR beta chain sequence. The antigen it recognizes is unknown. The record has no base qualities; no much larger clone is one base away. TCRbeta CDR3 regions were amplified from genomic DNA using the immunoSEQ Assay, a bias-controlled multiplex PCR. Per the authors' processing: The number of nucleated cells in each sample was estimated by amplification of reference gene primers within the assay. To quantify the absolute abundance of each unique TCRbeta CDR3 rearrangement, sequence reads were collapsed and filtered. For each sample, productive Simpson clonality was calculated by taking the square root of Simpson's diversity index across productive rearrangements. Not all clones reach the TCRdb copy of this immuneACCESS table, which keeps in-frame sequences only. Checked studies attribute under half of the gap to unresolved V genes and leave the rest unexplained. That table supplies the V and J calls and clone size; D and trimming were determined from the DNA. In this sample the table shows some 60,000 clones, roughly 70% of which occur a single time. The top ten hold roughly 18% of the sample.

This specimen belongs to a study of blood T cell repertoires in COVID-19 (TCRdb year 2020). Regarding the complete study: The collaborator samples originated in the United States, Italy and Spain and spanned the acute and convalescent phases of COVID-19. The material from the prospective study consisted of cDNA or gDNA derived from T cells, B-cell-depleted T cells, or PBMCs. Subjects who had been exposed to COVID-19, were actively infected with it, or had recovered from it provided the deeply sampled blood TCRbeta repertoires that made up the dataset. The repertoires were made available in a free public database intended to serve as a resource for research on the immune response to SARS-CoV-2. Samples were obtained from the ongoing ImmuneRACE study (first 160 participants) and from some 1,300 subjects provided by 6 global collaborators. Nearly every sample came with metadata listing a de-identified subject ID, COVID-19 status, age in years and sex. HLA class I and class II types, where available, came from metadata supplied by the sample provider rather than from assay-based typing. Broader findings and caveats from the paper: Clinical and demographic metadata were provided uncurated, with the amount varying by source and participant.

The CDR3 covers 15 residues, taking in both the cysteine and the phenylalanine. Kept here is only the CDR3 DNA, which spans 45 bases and is read in frame from base 1. At the junction V is shortened by 2 bases and J by 0 bases, with 8 bases in between. CDR1 MNHEY and CDR2 SMNVEV are derived from the germline V gene (reference sequence). The collaborating institutions used their own protocols to collect whole blood in K2EDTA tubes. Collaborator samples were shipped for TCRbeta analysis as frozen whole blood, isolated PBMCs, or DNA extracted from either sample type. The chain links TRBV27 with TRBJ2-1, with TRBD2 tentatively as D gene (5 bases match). The receptor's source is a woman aged 45-65 years with active or convalescent COVID-19. Sequencing input: peripheral blood. The CDR3 protein is CASSLTGSSYNEQFF. DNA sequence: TGTGCCAGCAGTTTAACGGGGAGCTCCTACAATGAGCAGTTCTTC.